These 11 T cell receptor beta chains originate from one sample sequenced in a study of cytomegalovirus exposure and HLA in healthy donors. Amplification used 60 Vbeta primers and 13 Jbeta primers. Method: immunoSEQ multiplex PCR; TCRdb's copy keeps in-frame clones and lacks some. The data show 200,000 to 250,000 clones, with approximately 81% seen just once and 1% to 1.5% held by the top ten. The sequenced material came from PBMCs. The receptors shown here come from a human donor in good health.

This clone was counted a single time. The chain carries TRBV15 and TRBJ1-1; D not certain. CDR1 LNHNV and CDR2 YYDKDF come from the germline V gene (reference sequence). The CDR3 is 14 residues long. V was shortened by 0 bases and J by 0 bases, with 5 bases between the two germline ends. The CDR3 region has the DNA TGTGCCACCAGCAGAGACAGGCTGAACACTGAAGCTTTCTTT. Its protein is CATSRDRLNTEAFF.

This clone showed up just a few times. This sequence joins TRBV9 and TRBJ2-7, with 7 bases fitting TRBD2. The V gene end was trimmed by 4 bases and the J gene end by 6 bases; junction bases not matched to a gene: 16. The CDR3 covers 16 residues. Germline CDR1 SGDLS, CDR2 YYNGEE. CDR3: CASSLKGGAGLAEQYF. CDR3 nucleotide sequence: TGTGCCAGCAGCTTGAAGGGAGGGGCAGGGCTCGCCGAGCAGTACTTC.

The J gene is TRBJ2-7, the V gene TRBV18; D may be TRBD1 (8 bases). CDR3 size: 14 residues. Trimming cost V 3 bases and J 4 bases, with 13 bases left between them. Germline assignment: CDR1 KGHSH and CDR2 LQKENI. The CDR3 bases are TGTGCCAGCTCACCTAACAGGGGGGGATACGAGCAGTACTTC. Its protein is CASSPNRGGYEQYF.

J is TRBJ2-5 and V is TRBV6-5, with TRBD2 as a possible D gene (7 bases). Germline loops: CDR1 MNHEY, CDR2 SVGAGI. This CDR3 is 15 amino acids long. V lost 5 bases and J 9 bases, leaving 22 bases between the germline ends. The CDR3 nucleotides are TGTGCCAGCAGTCGGGGAATAGGGGGGGGAGGGGCCCAGTACTTC. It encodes CASSRGIGGGGAQYF.

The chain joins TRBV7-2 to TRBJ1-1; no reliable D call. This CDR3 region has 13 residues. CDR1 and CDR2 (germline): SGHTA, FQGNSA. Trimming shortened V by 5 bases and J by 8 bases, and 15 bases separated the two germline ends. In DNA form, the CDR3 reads TGTGCCAGCAGCCAAGGTATACTACGGGAAGCTTTCTTT. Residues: CASSQGILREAFF.

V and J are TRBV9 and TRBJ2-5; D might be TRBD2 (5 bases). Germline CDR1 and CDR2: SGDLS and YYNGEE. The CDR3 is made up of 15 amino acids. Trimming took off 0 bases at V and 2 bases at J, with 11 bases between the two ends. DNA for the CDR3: TGTGCCAGCAGCGTAGGTGTTACTAGTCAAGAGACCCAGTACTTC. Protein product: CASSVGVTSQETQYF.

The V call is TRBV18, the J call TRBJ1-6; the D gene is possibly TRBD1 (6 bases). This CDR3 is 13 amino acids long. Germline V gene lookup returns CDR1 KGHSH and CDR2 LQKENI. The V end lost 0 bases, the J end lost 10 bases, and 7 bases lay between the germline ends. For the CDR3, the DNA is TGTGCCAGCTCACCACCACAGGGATCACCCCTCCACTTT. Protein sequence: CASSPPQGSPLHF.

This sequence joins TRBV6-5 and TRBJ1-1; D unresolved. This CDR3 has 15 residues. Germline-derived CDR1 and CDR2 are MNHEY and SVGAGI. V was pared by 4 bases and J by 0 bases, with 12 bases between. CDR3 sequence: CASSLETTMNTEAFF. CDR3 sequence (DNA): TGTGCCAGCAGTTTGGAAACTACAATGAACACTGAAGCTTTCTTT.

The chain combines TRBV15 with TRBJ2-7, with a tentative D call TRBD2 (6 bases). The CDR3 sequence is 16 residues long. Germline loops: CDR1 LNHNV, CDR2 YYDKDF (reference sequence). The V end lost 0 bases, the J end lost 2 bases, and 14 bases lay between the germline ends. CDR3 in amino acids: CATSRDTAGSTYEQYF. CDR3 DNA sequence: TGTGCCACCAGCAGAGATACGGCGGGGTCTACCTACGAGCAGTACTTC.

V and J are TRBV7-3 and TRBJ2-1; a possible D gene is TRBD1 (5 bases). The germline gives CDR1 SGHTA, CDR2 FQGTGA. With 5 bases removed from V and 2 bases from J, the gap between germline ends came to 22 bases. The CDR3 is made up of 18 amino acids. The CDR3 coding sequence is TGTGCCAGCAGCCCCCAAGGCCTTGCGGTAGGGGCCTACAATGAGCAGTTCTTC. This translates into CASSPQGLAVGAYNEQFF.

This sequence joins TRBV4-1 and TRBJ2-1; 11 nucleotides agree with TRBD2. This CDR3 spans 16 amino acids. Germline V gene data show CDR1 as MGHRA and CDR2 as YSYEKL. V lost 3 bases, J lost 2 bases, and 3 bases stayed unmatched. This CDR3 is CASSHGSGRAYNEQFF. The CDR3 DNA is TGCGCCAGCAGCCACGGTAGCGGGAGGGCCTACAATGAGCAGTTCTTC.